The 17 T cell receptor beta chains listed next were all sequenced from one sample in a study of blood T cell repertoires in COVID-19. The repertoire was sequenced with immunoSEQ multiplex PCR; TCRdb's copy has only in-frame clones and lacks some. The profile shows fewer than 150,000 clones, approximately 84% of them singletons. Sequenced: PBMCs or T cells enriched from blood (not recorded which). The receptors here all came from a woman in her late teens or twenties who had been exposed to COVID-19.

This clone occurred once. The rearrangement uses TRBV12-3 or TRBV12-4 and TRBJ1-2, with 7 bases identical to TRBD1. Trimming at V came to 6 bases and at J to 8 bases, leaving 6 bases not matched to a gene. There are 12 residues in the CDR3. CDR3 residues: CASSPTGTGYTF. The CDR3 bases are TGTGCCAGCAGCCCGACAGGGACCGGCTACACCTTC.

The gene calls are TRBV19 and TRBJ2-7, with 9 bases aligning to TRBD1. The CDR3 contains 15 residues. V was clipped by 7 bases and J by 5 bases; unmatched bases: 12. CDR1 is LNHDA, CDR2 SQIVND, per germline (reference sequence). The CDR3 bases are TGTGCCAGTAAACAAACAGGGGGCTGGCGGGACGAGCAGTACTTC. Translating gives CASKQTGGWRDEQYF.

The CDR3 DNA reads TGTGCCAGTAGTATAGTCGGGACTAGGGAATACGAGCAGTACTTC. Translation: CASSIVGTREYEQYF. V usage is TRBV19 and J usage is TRBJ2-7; 8 positions agree with TRBD2. The CDR3 runs to 15 residues. The germline CDR1 and CDR2 sequences are LNHDA and SQIVND (reference sequence). J gave up 4 bases and V 1 base, and 6 bases lay outside the gene matches. Filled out from reference TRBV19 and TRBJ2-7, the complete variable domain reads DGGITQSPKYLFRKEGQNVTLSCEQNLNHDAMYWYRQDPGQGLRLIYYSQIVNDFQKGDIAEGYSVSREKKESFPLTVTSAQKNPTAFYLCASSIVGTREYEQYFGPGTRLTVT.

A few counts support this clone. V gene TRBV18 combines with J gene TRBJ1-5; 9 positions agree with TRBD1. CDR1 KGHSH and CDR2 LQKENI come from the germline V gene. The CDR3 runs to 14 residues. The trim removed 6 bases at V and 4 bases at J, leaving 4 bases unmatched. CDR3 bases: TGTGCCAGCTCGCAGGGACAGGGAAATCAGCCCCAGCATTTT. The encoded protein is CASSQGQGNQPQHF.

This clone was found once. V and J are TRBV3-1 (or the pseudogene TRBV3-2) and TRBJ1-4; D is ambiguous. The germline V and J ends were trimmed by 4 bases and 0 bases, with 15 bases remaining between them. The CDR3 consists of 17 residues. Germline CDR1 reads LGHDT; CDR2 reads YNNKEL (reference sequence). CDR3 amino acids: CASSPSNLGTTNEKLFF. The CDR3 nucleotides read TGTGCCAGCAGCCCATCAAACCTCGGGACAACTAATGAAAAACTGTTTTTT.

This chain joins TRBV7-9 and TRBJ2-1; 10 nucleotides align to TRBD2. Germline V gene lookup returns CDR1 SEHNR and CDR2 FQNEAQ (reference sequence). The length of the CDR3 is 15 residues. The V gene end was trimmed by 2 bases and the J gene end by 7 bases; junction bases not matched to a gene: 5. Written as DNA, the CDR3 is TGTGCCAGCAGCTTAACTAGCGGGACTCGGAATGAGCAGTTCTTC. The encoded protein is CASSLTSGTRNEQFF.

V is TRBV15 and J is TRBJ1-2, with D perhaps TRBD1 (6 bases). The V gene lost 2 bases and the J gene lost 2 bases, with 12 bases spanning the gap. The V gene's germline CDR1 is LNHNV and CDR2 YYDKDF (reference sequence). This CDR3 contains 15 residues. DNA for the CDR3: TGTGCCACCAGCAGACTACTAGGGGGAAACTATGGCTACACCTTC. Translating gives CATSRLLGGNYGYTF.

The rearrangement uses TRBV18 and TRBJ2-1; D uncertain. V lost 3 bases and J 6 bases, leaving 9 bases between the germline ends. This CDR3 has 13 residues. Looked up from germline, CDR1 is KGHSH and CDR2 is LQKENI. CDR3 bases: TGTGCCAGCTCACCGCAAAGCGTCAATGAGCAGTTCTTC. Its protein is CASSPQSVNEQFF.

The genes are TRBV7-2 and TRBJ2-1, with D unresolved. With 3 bases removed from V and 0 bases from J, the gap between germline ends came to 15 bases. The CDR3 is 17 residues long. CDR1 and CDR2 from the germline V gene are SGHTA and FQGNSA. CDR3 protein: CASSLKNPLSSYNEQFF. The CDR3 coding sequence is TGTGCCAGCAGCTTGAAAAATCCATTGAGCTCCTACAATGAGCAGTTCTTC.

The V call is TRBV19, the J call TRBJ1-5; a weak D match, TRBD1 (5 bases). This CDR3 contains 15 residues. CDR1 is LNHDA and CDR2 is SQIVND in the germline V gene (reference sequence). V lost 5 bases to trimming and J lost 4 bases, with 15 bases between them. CDR3: CASSLWQGGNQPQHF. CDR3 DNA: TGTGCCAGTAGTTTGTGGCAGGGTGGTAATCAGCCCCAGCATTTT.

This chain connects TRBV7-3 to TRBJ1-1; D is possibly TRBD1 (6 bases). The CDR3 is made up of 14 amino acids. With 2 bases removed from V and 5 bases from J, the gap between germline ends came to 12 bases. Germline CDR1 is SGHTA and CDR2 is FQGTGA. CDR3 amino acids: CASSLPGGATEAFF. CDR3 sequence (DNA): TGTGCCAGCAGCTTACCTGGGGGCGCGACTGAAGCTTTCTTT.

J is TRBJ2-6 and V is TRBV4-2; perhaps TRBD1 as D (6 bases). Trimming cost V 0 bases and J 1 base, with 7 bases left between them. Per germline, CDR1 LGHNA and CDR2 YNFKEQ. The CDR3 runs to 16 residues. CDR3 in amino acids: CASSQDQGSGANVLTF. The CDR3 DNA reads TGTGCCAGCAGCCAAGATCAGGGGTCTGGGGCCAACGTCCTGACTTTC.

The rearrangement links TRBV5-1 to TRBJ1-4; D not certain. CDR1 and CDR2 (germline): SGHRS, YFSETQ. The CDR3 has 14 amino acids. V lost 2 bases to trimming and J lost 3 bases, with 8 bases between them. The CDR3 nucleotides are TGCGCCAGCAGCTTAAGCCCTGCTAATGAAAAACTGTTTTTT. It specifies CASSLSPANEKLFF.

The gene calls are TRBV27 and TRBJ1-2; 10 bases are shared with TRBD1. CDR1 and CDR2 (germline): MNHEY, SMNVEV (reference sequence). V shed 6 bases and J 4 bases; nucleotides not matched to a gene: 14. The CDR3 contains 17 residues. CDR3 region: CASSTTPGQGLLYGYTF. The CDR3 DNA follows: TGTGCCAGCAGCACTACTCCGGGACAGGGGCTGCTCTATGGCTACACCTTC.

By proportion, this clone is medium-sized. The rearrangement uses TRBV6-4 and TRBJ2-3; 9 bases fit TRBD2. The CDR3 runs to 15 residues. V dropped 3 bases and J dropped 2; count of bases not matched to a gene: 3. Germline CDR1 is MRHNA and CDR2 is SNTAGT. The CDR3 reads CASSEIAGATDTQYF. CDR3 nucleotide sequence: TGTGCCAGCAGTGAGATAGCGGGAGCCACAGATACGCAGTATTTT.

This sequence joins TRBV24-1 and TRBJ2-1, with TRBD2 matching 8 bases. The CDR3 has 16 amino acids. The germline V gene encodes CDR1 KGHDR and CDR2 SFDVKD. Trimming cost V 3 bases and J 8 bases; bases outside gene matches: 11. CDR3 DNA: TGTGCCACCAGTGATACCGGGACTAGGGTTGGGCATGAGCAGTTCTTC. Its protein is CATSDTGTRVGHEQFF.

This clone was recorded once. The chain joins TRBV5-1 to TRBJ2-7; D remains unclear. Between the trimmed V and J ends, which lost 0 bases and 3 bases, there was a span of 10 bases. This CDR3 contains 14 residues. Germline V gene sequence: CDR1 SGHRS, CDR2 YFSETQ. CDR3 bases: TGCGCCAGCAGCTTGGTGCCAGATAACTACGAGCAGTACTTC. It codes for CASSLVPDNYEQYF.